This TCR beta chain was sequenced for a study of T cell clonotyping in hematopoietic cell transplantation (dated by TCRdb to the early 2020s). Regarding the complete study: Pretransplant samples from recipients were collected after cytoreduction. In the study, approximately 140 blood samples were gathered from some 32 consecutive transplant recipients and their related donors. Recruitment of patients was conducted between September 2015 and January 2017, and follow-up was continued until late 2020 or death.

Deletion took 3 bases off V and 3 bases off J, with a span of 17 bases between the germline ends. The germline V gene gives CDR1 as ENHRY and CDR2 as SYGVKD. The cysteine opens and the phenylalanine closes a CDR3 of 16 amino acids. Only the CDR3 portion is preserved as DNA: 48 bases, with reading frame beginning at the first base. Comments on this clone: The antigen it binds to is not known. Base qualities are not recorded, but no much larger clone differs from it by a single base.

Per the publication, the time point label means: recipient sample about 28 days before transplant, after cytoreduction. Blood from recipients was drawn about 28 days before transplant and again at days 30, 100 and 180 after transplant. Using Nuclei Lysis Solution, genomic DNA was extracted from unfractionated peripheral blood mononuclear cells that were either fresh or cryopreserved. What the research found in general, with its limitations: Donor and pretransplant recipient Inverse Simpson Index values predicted broader posttransplant TCR repertoire diversity. After transplant, TCR diversity in recipients dropped, and pathologically expanded clonotypes climbed progressively between day 30 and day 180. The sample size was limited, and CD4 and CD8 repertoire contributions could not be separated because cells were not sorted. Just a small fraction of recipient repertoires overlapped with donor repertoires, and more than 97% appeared de novo at the given depth.

The immunoSEQ assay, a bias-controlled multiplex PCR with V- and J-specific primers, was used to amplify TCR beta CDR3 regions from genomic DNA. A proprietary barcode and Illumina adapter sequences were added to the CDR3 amplicons in a second PCR step. CDR3 libraries were sequenced on an Illumina MiSeq instrument. The study's processing was this. immunoSEQ Analyzer 3.0 was used for export and quality control, with R Bioconductor and Immunarch used for downstream analyses. Repertoire metrics were calculated using only productive rearrangements within the normalized downsampled data set. In the normalized cohort, clonotypes with more than 5 templates were defined as pathologically expanded. The Inverse Simpson Index served as the measure of repertoire diversity. CMV-specificity analyses were carried out on the non-normalized data set to capture all clonotypes. This immuneACCESS table, as held by TCRdb, lists in-frame sequences with V and J called but not all clones. Of the missing ones, under half trace to an unresolved V gene in checked studies; the others have no known cause. From that table come the V and J calls and clone size; the DNA was used to work out D and trimming. The table for this sample lists about 69,000 clones; almost 97% of them were counted only once. The ten largest make up around 1.7% of the sample.

This receptor was identified in a woman aged 45-65 years with acute myeloid leukemia. Some clones in this sample may be carry-over from other donors' samples. The sample in question was peripheral blood mononuclear cells, obtained before stem cell transplant. The chain couples TRBV10-3 to TRBJ1-1; the D gene cannot be named for sure. The CDR3 protein is CAISEIAQWTYTEAFF. The DNA reads as follows: TGTGCCATCAGTGAAATAGCCCAATGGACCTACACTGAAGCTTTCTTT.